This record covers a single T cell receptor beta chain. This clone's antigen is unknown. Base quality data are lacking; no much larger clone is found one base away. This entry is derived from a study of memory CD4+ T cells and cytomegalovirus serostatus (dated by TCRdb to between 2018 and 2021). Study-level background: The cohort comprised 33 healthy Belgian adults, 9 CMV seropositive and 24 CMV seronegative. The study sequenced CD4+ memory TCRbeta repertoires of a Belgian cohort with known cytomegalovirus serostatus to replicate a published TCR-based CMV serostatus classifier. Study-wide findings and limitations: CMV serostatus prediction reached a median bootstrapped AUC of about 0.96 with the original framework and 0.91 with a US-trained random forest. A median bootstrapped AUC of roughly 0.95 with a 95% CI of 0.76-1.00 was achieved on the Belgian cohort by the original-framework classifier. Unlike the original study, which covered naive and memory CD4+ and CD8+ populations, the Belgian study sequenced only CD4+CD45RO+ memory cells. Of 164 previously reported CMV-associated TCRbeta sequences, some 73 appeared in the CD4+ memory repertoires, each in one to five individuals. The results were interpreted as suggesting that the CMV-associated TCR signature is mostly present in the CD4+ memory repertoire.

Single viable CD3+CD4+CD8-CD45RO+ cells were sorted as memory CD4+ T cells on a FACSAria II. CMV serostatus was assessed using a Roche Elecsys assay, by which serum IgG against CMV pp150, pp28, p38 and p52 was detected. Once the samples were thawed, total CD4+ T cells were enriched through positive selection using CD4 magnetic microbeads. The samples came from a different study that was designed specifically to examine the CD4+ T cell memory repertoire. Peripheral blood mononuclear cells were isolated and cryopreserved following standard operating procedures; serum was stored at -80 °C. CD3-PerCP (BW264/56), CD4-APC (RPA-T4), CD45RO-PE (UCHT1) and CD8-Pacific Orange (3B5) antibodies were used for staining, and non-viable cells were excluded with Sytox blue. The Quick-DNA Microprep Kit was used to extract genomic DNA from the sorted cells. TCRbeta DNA was amplified with the immunoSEQ hsTCRbeta kit following the manufacturer's protocol. TCRbeta libraries were sequenced on an Illumina MiSeq instrument. From the authors' description of their analysis: Following removal of out-of-frame sequences, around 2.4 million distinct TCRbeta sequences were retained, with an average of approximately 64,000 per individual. Each individual was scored by the count of 150 to 200 previously reported CMV-associated TCRbeta sequences and the total productive distinct TCRbeta count. A beta-binomial model was reimplemented in Python, and scikit-learn random forests with default parameters were trained on data from the US cohort. On the Belgian cohort, classifier performance was reported as the median AUC, along with percentile confidence intervals, across 10,000 bootstrap iterations. Drawn from immuneACCESS, this table holds only the in-frame rearrangements with V and J called that TCRdb kept. Clones are partly lost; checked studies trace under half to an unresolved V gene and leave the rest unexplained. For V, J and clone size, that table is used; D and trimming come from the DNA. The sample table shows around 76,000 clones, and approximately 78% are seen once. Together, the top ten hold 2.5% to 3% of the sample.

This clonotype was obtained from an adult in good health and CMV-seropositive. What was sequenced was memory CD4+ T cells from blood.

The sequence in DNA is TGTGCCAGCAGCTTAGGTTCCTACGAGCAGTACTTC. The encoded protein is CASSLGSYEQYF. Recombination connected TRBV11-1 to TRBJ2-7; no D gene is confidently identified. The CDR3 covers 12 residues, taking in both the cysteine and the phenylalanine. The DNA shown is the 36-base CDR3, in frame from base 1. V was cut back by 1 base and J by 1 base, leaving a gap of 2 bases between them. The germline V gene encodes CDR1 SGHAT and CDR2 FQDESV (reference sequence).